The 16 T cell receptor beta chains below all came from one sample that was sequenced in a study of human T cells and chemical hapten exposure. Time point indicated: patch test 3, about 24 weeks after DPC sensitization. Treatment meaning: therapeutic diphenylcyclopropenone sensitization with weekly scalp DPC. TCRdb re-analysed the RACE reads in MiXCR, keeping a single row per CDR3 protein. The sample holds over 100,000 distinct CDR3 sequences, over 9% seen once. Sequences were derived from whole blood, sampled in connection with sensitization to the hapten diphenylcyclopropenone (DPC). All receptors derive from a woman between 50 and 59 years old with alopecia areata. Some clones in this sample may be carry-over from other donors' samples.

The chain uses TRBV15 and TRBJ2-3; 12 bases match TRBD2. The CDR3 runs to 17 residues. V lost 3 bases and J lost 2; bases outside the gene matches: 6. Germline V gene sequence: CDR1 LNHNV, CDR2 YYDKDF (reference sequence). CDR3 nucleotide sequence: TGTGCCACCAGCAGCGGACTAGCGGGGACCTACACAGATACGCAGTATTTT. Translated, it gives CATSSGLAGTYTDTQYF.

V usage is TRBV12-3 or TRBV12-4 and J usage is TRBJ1-1, with D perhaps TRBD1 (5 bases). This CDR3 region has 13 residues. The V end was cut by 8 bases, the J end by 4 bases, with 14 bases between. This CDR3 reads CASHGRGVTEAFF. The CDR3 DNA is TGTGCCAGCCATGGACGAGGGGTCACTGAAGCTTTCTTT.

This clonotype was seen only a few times. The CDR3 reads CASSFDRGSDTQYF. The CDR3 coding sequence is TGTGCCAGCAGCTTCGACAGGGGTTCAGATACGCAGTATTTT. The chain employs TRBV7-8 and TRBJ2-3; TRBD1 agrees at 8 bases. The CDR3 sequence is 14 residues long. Germline V gene sequence: CDR1 SGHVS, CDR2 FQNEAQ. J was trimmed by 4 bases and V by 3 bases; bases with no gene match: 3. The full variable domain, in which reference TRBV7-8 and TRBJ2-3 provide the parts outside the CDR3, is GAGVSQSPRYKVAKRGQDVALRCDPISGHVSLFWYQQALGQGPEFLTYFQNEAQLDKSGLPSDRFFAERPEGSVSTLKIQRTQQEDSAVYLCASSFDRGSDTQYFGPGTRLTVL.

The chain recombines TRBV19 with TRBJ1-5; TRBD1 is a possible D gene (6 bases). Germline V gene lookup returns CDR1 LNHDA and CDR2 SQIVND (reference sequence). The CDR3 length is 17 residues. Trimming removed 2 bases at V and 2 bases at J, with 16 bases between. In nucleotides, the CDR3 is TGTGCCAGTAGTATATCTGGGGGGGCAGAAGGCAATCAGCCCCAGCATTTT. Its translation: CASSISGGAEGNQPQHF.

This clonotype was seen more than once but under ten times. The chain uses TRBV28 and TRBJ2-4, with 11 bases aligning to TRBD2. J lost 0 bases, V lost 6 bases, and 10 bases had no gene match. CDR1 is MDHEN, CDR2 SYDVKM, per germline. The CDR3 extends over 18 amino acids. The CDR3 loop is CASSPLGTSGLAKNIQYF. The DNA of the CDR3 is TGTGCCAGCAGCCCCCTAGGGACTAGCGGTCTAGCCAAAAACATTCAGTACTTC.

This clonotype showed up just a few times. V and J are TRBV6-6 and TRBJ2-5; D is possibly TRBD1 (6 bases). Germline V CDR1 and CDR2: MNHNY, SVGAGI (reference sequence). The CDR3 has 13 residues. V shed 11 bases and J shed 4 bases, with 17 bases lying between them. CDR3 protein: CASRSAGVETQYF. Written as DNA, the CDR3 is TGTGCCTCCCGTTCTGCAGGGGTAGAGACCCAGTACTTC.

This sequence joins TRBV6-2 or TRBV6-3 and TRBJ2-7; no reliable D call. Germline values: CDR1 MNHEY, CDR2 SVGEGT. The V end lost 5 bases, the J end lost 7 bases, and 15 bases lay between the germline ends. The CDR3 spans 13 residues. The CDR3 coding sequence is TGTGCCAGCAGTAACGGGCCCCCTGTTGAGCAGTACTTC. Its translation: CASSNGPPVEQYF.

This clonotype has a count of ten or more. The rearrangement links TRBV29-1 to TRBJ2-7, with D perhaps matching TRBD1 or TRBD2 (5 bases each). Trimming removed 2 bases from V and 7 bases from J, with 18 bases in between. The germline gives CDR1 SQVTM, CDR2 ANQGSEA. The CDR3 contains 14 residues. The CDR3 region is CSVERDGNSGEQYF. The CDR3 coding sequence is TGCAGCGTTGAACGGGACGGTAATTCTGGGGAGCAGTACTTC.

This clonotype was detected many times. The J gene is TRBJ2-7, the V gene TRBV14; 11 nucleotides align to TRBD2. Trimming cost V 4 bases and J 4 bases; bases outside gene matches: 6. Germline assignment: CDR1 SGHDN and CDR2 FVKESK. The CDR3 extends over 15 amino acids. The CDR3 reads CASSPVAGGGYEQYF. CDR3 in DNA: TGTGCCAGCAGCCCCGTAGCGGGAGGGGGATACGAGCAGTACTTC.

This clonotype was observed a few times. J is TRBJ1-1 and V is TRBV6-1; no clear D gene. The V and J ends lost 3 bases and 5 bases respectively, with 4 bases between them. This CDR3 comprises 11 residues. Per the germline V gene, CDR1 is MNHNS and CDR2 is SASEGT. The CDR3 nucleotides are TGTGCCAGCAGTGATTGGACTGAAGCTTTCTTT. Translating it yields CASSDWTEAFF.

V usage is TRBV6-4 and J usage is TRBJ1-5, with 7 bases matching TRBD1. The CDR3 runs 16 residues. The germline V gene encodes CDR1 MRHNA and CDR2 SNTAGT. J was trimmed by 1 base and V by 6 bases; bases with no gene match: 9. The CDR3: CASSTTGTVSNQPQHF. The CDR3 DNA reads TGTGCCAGCAGCACAACCGGGACAGTGAGCAATCAGCCCCAGCATTTT.

This clonotype turned up a few times. The chain links TRBV9 to TRBJ2-2; 10 bases are shared with TRBD2. CDR3 size: 16 residues. J was trimmed by 7 bases and V by 0 bases; bases with no gene match: 6. Germline CDR1 SGDLS, CDR2 YYNGEE. The CDR3: CASSVASGSSVGELFF. CDR3 nucleotides: TGTGCCAGCAGCGTAGCTAGCGGGAGTTCGGTCGGGGAGCTGTTTTTT.

This clonotype was observed a few times. V gene TRBV5-1 combines with J gene TRBJ1-1; a weak D match, TRBD1 (6 bases). V was clipped by 4 bases and J by 1 base, with 14 bases between them. The CDR3 spans 15 residues. Germline-derived CDR1 and CDR2 are SGHRS and YFSETQ. CDR3 nucleotides: TGCGCCAGCAGCCGGGGCGGGACATCGAACACTGAAGCTTTCTTT. This gives the protein CASSRGGTSNTEAFF.

This clonotype was observed many times. The chain combines TRBV15 with TRBJ2-5, with a possible D match to TRBD1 (6 bases). V lost 0 bases and J lost 3, with 8 bases in between. Germline CDR1 and CDR2: LNHNV and YYDKDF (reference sequence). This CDR3 is built from 14 residues. CDR3 amino acids: CATSRDYREETQYF. The CDR3 nucleotides are TGTGCCACCAGCAGAGATTACAGGGAAGAGACCCAGTACTTC.

This clonotype appeared a few times. The rearrangement joins TRBV7-9 to TRBJ2-7; 9 bases align to TRBD2. The CDR3 is 15 residues long. Germline V gene lookup returns CDR1 SEHNR and CDR2 FQNEAQ (reference sequence). The V segment lost 2 bases and the J segment 7 bases; nucleotides outside the gene matches: 9. This CDR3 is CASSLSGGRDREQYF. CDR3 sequence (DNA): TGTGCCAGCAGCTTATCTGGCGGGAGGGATCGGGAGCAGTACTTC.

V and J are TRBV20-1 and TRBJ1-3, with 9 positions matching TRBD1. CDR3 length equals 14 residues. CDR1 and CDR2 (germline): DFQATT, SNEGSKA (reference sequence). V lost 6 bases and J lost 1; bases outside the gene matches: 4. Here the CDR3 DNA reads TGCAGTGCGAAACAGGGGGCGTCTGGAAACACCATATATTTT. This translates into CSAKQGASGNTIYF.